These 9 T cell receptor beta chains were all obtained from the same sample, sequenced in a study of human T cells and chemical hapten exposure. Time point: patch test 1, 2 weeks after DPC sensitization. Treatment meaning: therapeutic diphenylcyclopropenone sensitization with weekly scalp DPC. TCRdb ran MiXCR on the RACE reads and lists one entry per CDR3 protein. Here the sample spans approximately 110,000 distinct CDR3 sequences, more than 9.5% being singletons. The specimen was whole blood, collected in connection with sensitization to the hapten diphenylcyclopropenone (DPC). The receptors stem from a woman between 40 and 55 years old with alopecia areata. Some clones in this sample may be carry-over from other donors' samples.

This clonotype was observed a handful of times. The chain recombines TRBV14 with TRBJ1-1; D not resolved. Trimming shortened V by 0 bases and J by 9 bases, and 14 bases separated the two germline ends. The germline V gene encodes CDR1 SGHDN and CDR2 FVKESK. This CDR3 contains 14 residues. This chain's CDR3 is CASSQEGSGYKAFF. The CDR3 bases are TGTGCCAGCAGCCAAGAGGGTTCCGGTTACAAAGCTTTCTTT.

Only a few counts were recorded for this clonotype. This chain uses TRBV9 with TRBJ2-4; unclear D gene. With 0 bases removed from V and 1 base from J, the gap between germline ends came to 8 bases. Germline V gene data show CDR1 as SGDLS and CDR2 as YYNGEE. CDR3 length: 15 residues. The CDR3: CASSVGPMAKNIQYF. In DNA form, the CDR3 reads TGTGCCAGCAGCGTAGGTCCTATGGCCAAAAACATTCAGTACTTC.

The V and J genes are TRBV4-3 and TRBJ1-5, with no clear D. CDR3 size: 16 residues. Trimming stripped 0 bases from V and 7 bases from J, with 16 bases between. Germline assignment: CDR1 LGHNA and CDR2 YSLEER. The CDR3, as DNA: TGCGCCAGCAGCCAAGATCTGGAGGGAGGGCGGCAGCCCCAGCATTTT. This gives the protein CASSQDLEGGRQPQHF.

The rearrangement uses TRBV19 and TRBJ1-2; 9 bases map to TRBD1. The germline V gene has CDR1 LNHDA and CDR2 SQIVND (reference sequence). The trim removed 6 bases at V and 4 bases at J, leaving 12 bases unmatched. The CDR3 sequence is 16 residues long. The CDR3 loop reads CASSLKTGTGIYGYTF. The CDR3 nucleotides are TGTGCCAGTAGCCTCAAGACCGGGACAGGGATCTATGGCTACACCTTC.

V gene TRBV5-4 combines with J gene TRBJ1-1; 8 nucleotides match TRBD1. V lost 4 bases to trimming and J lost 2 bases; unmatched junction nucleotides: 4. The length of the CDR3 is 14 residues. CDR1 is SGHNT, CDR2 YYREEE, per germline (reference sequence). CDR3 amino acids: CASSTGTGNTEAFF. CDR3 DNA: TGTGCCAGCAGCACGGGGACAGGAAACACTGAAGCTTTCTTT.

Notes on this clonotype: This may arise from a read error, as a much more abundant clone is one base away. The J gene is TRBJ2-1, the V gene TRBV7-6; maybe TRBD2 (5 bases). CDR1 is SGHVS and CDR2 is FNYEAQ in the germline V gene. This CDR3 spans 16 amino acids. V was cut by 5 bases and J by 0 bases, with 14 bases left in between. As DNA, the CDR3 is TGTGCCAGCAGCCGAGGTGGGAGCGACTCCTACAATGAGCAGTTCTTC. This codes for CASSRGGSDSYNEQFF.

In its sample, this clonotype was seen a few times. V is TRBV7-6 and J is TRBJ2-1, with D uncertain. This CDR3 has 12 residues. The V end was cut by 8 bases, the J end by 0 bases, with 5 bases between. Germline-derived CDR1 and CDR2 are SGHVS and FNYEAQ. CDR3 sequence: CASSVSYNEQFF. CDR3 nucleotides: TGTGCCAGCTCTGTCTCCTACAATGAGCAGTTCTTC. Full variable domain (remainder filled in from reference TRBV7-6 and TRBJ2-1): GAGVSQSPRYKVTKRGQDVALRCDPISGHVSLYWYRQALGQGPEFLTYFNYEAQQDKSGLPNDRFSAERPEGSISTLTIQRTEQRDSAMYRCASSVSYNEQFFGPGTRLTVL.

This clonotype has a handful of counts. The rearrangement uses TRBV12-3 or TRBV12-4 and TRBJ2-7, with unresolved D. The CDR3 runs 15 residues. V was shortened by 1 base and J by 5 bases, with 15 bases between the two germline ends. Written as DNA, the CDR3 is TGTGCCAGCAGTTTAGTAGCCATGGCCACCCACGAGCAGTACTTC. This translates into CASSLVAMATHEQYF.

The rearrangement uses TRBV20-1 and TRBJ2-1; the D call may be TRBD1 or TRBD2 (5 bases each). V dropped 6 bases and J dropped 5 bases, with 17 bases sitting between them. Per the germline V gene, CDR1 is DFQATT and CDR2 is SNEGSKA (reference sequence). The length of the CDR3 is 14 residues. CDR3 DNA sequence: TGCAGTGCAACCACGGGGCCCCCTCACAATGAGCAGTTCTTC. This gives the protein CSATTGPPHNEQFF.